This T cell receptor (beta chain) was captured by sequencing in a study of blood T cell repertoires in COVID-19. Study summary: Acute and convalescent COVID-19 samples came from the United States, Italy and Spain. From T cells, B-cell-depleted T cells, or PBMCs came the material, which was cDNA or gDNA.

As handled by the study authors: By means of reference gene primer amplification, nucleated cell counts were estimated. The protocol was immunoSEQ multiplex PCR, while the TCRdb copy is restricted to in-frame clones and leaves out a portion. Clone size and the V and J calls come from that table; the DNA yielded D and trimming. The table has some 170,000 clones, 87% seen once. Deletions cut 0 bases from V and 2 bases from J, with 9 bases between. CDR1 is SGHRS and CDR2 is YFSETQ in the germline V gene. The CDR3 covers 14 residues. Sequencing used peripheral blood. The TCR sequence derives from a woman aged 60-75 years who had recovered from COVID-19. V usage is TRBV5-1 and J usage is TRBJ2-7; D remains ambiguous. Here the CDR3 DNA reads TGCGCCAGCAGCTTGGCTAGACGGACCTACGAGCAGTACTTC. Translating gives CASSLARRTYEQYF.